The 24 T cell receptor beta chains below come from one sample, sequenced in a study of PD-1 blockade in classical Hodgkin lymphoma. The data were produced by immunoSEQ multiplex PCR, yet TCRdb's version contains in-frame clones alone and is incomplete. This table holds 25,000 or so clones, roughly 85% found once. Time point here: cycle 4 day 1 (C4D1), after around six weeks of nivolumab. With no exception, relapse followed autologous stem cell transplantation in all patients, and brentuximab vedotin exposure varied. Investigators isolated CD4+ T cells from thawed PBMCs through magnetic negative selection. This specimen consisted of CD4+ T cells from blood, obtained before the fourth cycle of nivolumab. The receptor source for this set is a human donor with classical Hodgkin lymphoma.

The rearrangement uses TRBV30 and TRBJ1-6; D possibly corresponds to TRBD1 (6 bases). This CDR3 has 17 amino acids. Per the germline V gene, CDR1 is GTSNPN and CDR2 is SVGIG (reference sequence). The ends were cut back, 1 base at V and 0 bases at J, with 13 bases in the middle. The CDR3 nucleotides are TGTGCCTGGAGTGGAACAGGGACTGCCTCCTATAATTCACCCCTCCACTTT. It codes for CAWSGTGTASYNSPLHF.

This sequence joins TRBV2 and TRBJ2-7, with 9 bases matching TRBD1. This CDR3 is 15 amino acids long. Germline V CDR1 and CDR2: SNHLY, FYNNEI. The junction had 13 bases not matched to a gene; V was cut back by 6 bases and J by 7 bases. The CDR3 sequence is CASSPSTGGRGEQYF. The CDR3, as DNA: TGTGCCAGCAGCCCATCCACAGGGGGCAGGGGTGAGCAGTACTTC.

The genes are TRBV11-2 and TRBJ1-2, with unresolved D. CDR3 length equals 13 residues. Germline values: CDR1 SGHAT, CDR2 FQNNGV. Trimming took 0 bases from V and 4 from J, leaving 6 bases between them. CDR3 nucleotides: TGTGCCAGCAGCTTAGACATAAGCTATGGCTACACCTTC. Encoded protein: CASSLDISYGYTF. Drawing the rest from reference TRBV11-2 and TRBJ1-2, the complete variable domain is EAGVAQSPRYKIIEKRQSVAFWCNPISGHATLYWYQQILGQGPKLLIQFQNNGVVDDSQLPKDRFSAERLKGVDSTLKIQPAKLEDSAVYLCASSLDISYGYTFGSGTRLTVV.

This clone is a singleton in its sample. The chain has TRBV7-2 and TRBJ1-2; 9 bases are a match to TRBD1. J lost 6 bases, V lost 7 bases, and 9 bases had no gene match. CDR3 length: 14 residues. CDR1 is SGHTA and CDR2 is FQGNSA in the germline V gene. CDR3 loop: CASTNTGGRNGYTF. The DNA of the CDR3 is TGTGCCAGCACCAATACAGGGGGCAGGAATGGCTACACCTTC.

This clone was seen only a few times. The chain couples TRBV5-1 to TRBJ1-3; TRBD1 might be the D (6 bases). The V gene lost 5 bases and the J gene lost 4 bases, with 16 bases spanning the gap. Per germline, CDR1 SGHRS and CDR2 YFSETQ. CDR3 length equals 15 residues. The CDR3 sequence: CASSATGTAGNTIYF. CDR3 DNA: TGCGCCAGCAGTGCTACAGGGACTGCAGGAAACACCATATATTTT.

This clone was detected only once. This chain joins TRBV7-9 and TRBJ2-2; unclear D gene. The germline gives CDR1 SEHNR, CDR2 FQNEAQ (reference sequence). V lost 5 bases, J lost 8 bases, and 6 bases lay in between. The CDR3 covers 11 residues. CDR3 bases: TGTGCCAGCAGCCGATCAGGGGAGCTGTTTTTT. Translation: CASSRSGELFF.

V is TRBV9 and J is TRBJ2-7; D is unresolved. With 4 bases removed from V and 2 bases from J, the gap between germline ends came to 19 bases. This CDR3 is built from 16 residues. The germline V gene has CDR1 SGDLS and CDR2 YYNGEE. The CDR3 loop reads CASSPSSGPATYEQYF. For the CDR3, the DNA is TGTGCCAGCAGCCCCAGTAGTGGACCCGCCACCTACGAGCAGTACTTC. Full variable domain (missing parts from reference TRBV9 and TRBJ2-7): DSGVTQTPKHLITATGQRVTLRCSPRSGDLSVYWYQQSLDQGLQFLIQYYNGEERAKGNILERFSAQQFPDLHSELNLSSLELGDSALYFCASSPSSGPATYEQYFGPGTRLTVT.

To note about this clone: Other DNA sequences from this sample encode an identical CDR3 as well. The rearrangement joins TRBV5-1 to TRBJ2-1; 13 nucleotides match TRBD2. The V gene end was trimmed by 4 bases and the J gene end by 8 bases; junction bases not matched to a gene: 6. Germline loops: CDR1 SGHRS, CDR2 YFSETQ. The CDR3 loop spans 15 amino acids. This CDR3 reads CASSPGLAGVDEQFF. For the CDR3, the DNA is TGCGCCAGCAGCCCTGGACTAGCGGGAGTAGATGAGCAGTTCTTC. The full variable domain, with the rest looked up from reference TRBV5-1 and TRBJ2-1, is KAGVTQTPRYLIKTRGQQVTLSCSPISGHRSVSWYQQTPGQGLQFLFEYFSETQRNKGNFPGRFSGRQFSNSRSEMNVSTLELGDSALYLCASSPGLAGVDEQFFGPGTRLTVL.

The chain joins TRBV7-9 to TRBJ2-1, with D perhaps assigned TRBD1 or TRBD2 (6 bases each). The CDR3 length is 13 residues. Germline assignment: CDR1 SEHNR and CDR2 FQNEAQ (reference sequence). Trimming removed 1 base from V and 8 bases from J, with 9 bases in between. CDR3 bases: TGTGCCAGCAGCTTAGAGGGGGGATATGAGCAGTTCTTC. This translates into CASSLEGGYEQFF.

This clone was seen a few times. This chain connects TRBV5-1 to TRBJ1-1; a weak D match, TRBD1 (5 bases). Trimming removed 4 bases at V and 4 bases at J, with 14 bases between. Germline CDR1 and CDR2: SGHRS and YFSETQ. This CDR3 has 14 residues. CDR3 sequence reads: CASSQGTSGTEAFF. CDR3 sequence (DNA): TGCGCCAGCAGCCAGGGAACCTCGGGCACTGAAGCTTTCTTT.

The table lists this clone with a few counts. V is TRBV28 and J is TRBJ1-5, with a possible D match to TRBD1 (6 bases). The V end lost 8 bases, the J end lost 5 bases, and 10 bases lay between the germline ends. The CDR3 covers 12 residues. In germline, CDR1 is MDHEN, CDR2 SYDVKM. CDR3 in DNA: TGTGCCAGCTTACAGGGCGATCAGCCCCAGCATTTT. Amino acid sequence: CASLQGDQPQHF.

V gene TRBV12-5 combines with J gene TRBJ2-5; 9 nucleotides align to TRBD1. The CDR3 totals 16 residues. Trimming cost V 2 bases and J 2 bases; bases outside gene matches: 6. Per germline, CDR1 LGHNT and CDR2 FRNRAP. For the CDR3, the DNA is TGTGCTAGTGGTTTGTTACGGGACAGGGTACAAGAGACCCAGTACTTC. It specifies CASGLLRDRVQETQYF. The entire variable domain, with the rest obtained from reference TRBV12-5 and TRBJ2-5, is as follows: DARVTQTPRHKVTEMGQEVTMRCQPILGHNTVFWYRQTMMQGLELLAYFRNRAPLDDSGMPKDRFSAEMPDATLATLKIQPSEPRDSAVYFCASGLLRDRVQETQYFGPGTRLLVL.

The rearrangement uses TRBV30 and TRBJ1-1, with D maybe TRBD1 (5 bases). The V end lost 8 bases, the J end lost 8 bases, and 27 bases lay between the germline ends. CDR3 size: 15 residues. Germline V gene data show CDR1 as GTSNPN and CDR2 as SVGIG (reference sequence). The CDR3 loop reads CARGPSWRGDTEAFF. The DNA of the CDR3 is TGTGCCAGGGGCCCCTCGTGGAGGGGCGATACGGAAGCTTTCTTT.

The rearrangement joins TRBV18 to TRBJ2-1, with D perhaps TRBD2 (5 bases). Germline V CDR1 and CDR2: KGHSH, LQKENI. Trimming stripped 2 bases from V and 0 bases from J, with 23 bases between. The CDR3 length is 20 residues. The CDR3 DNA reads TGTGCCAGCTCACCAAGAGCGACGATCTTTATAGAGGGCTCCTACAATGAGCAGTTCTTC. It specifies CASSPRATIFIEGSYNEQFF.

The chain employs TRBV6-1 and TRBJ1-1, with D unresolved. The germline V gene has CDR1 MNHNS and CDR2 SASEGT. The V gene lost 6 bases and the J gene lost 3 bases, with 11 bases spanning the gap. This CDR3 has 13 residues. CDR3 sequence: CASRRDRDTEAFF. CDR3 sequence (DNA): TGTGCCAGCAGGAGGGATAGGGACACTGAAGCTTTCTTT.

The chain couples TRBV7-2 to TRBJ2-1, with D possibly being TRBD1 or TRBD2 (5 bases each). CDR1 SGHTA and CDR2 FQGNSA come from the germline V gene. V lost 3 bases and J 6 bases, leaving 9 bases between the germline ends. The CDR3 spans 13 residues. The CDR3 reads CASSFIGGNEQFF. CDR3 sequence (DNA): TGTGCCAGCAGCTTTATTGGGGGCAATGAGCAGTTCTTC.

The CDR3 spells CASSKSSGGTSRDTQYF. In nucleotides, the CDR3 is TGTGCCAGTAGTAAGTCCTCTGGCGGGACCTCGAGGGATACGCAGTATTTT. This chain links TRBV19 with TRBJ2-3, with D perhaps TRBD2 (6 bases). From germline, CDR1 is LNHDA and CDR2 SQIVND (reference sequence). The CDR3 is made up of 17 amino acids. Trimming left V 4 bases short and J 6 bases short, with 23 bases between. The whole variable domain, remainder taken from reference TRBV19 and TRBJ2-3, is DGGITQSPKYLFRKEGQNVTLSCEQNLNHDAMYWYRQDPGQGLRLIYYSQIVNDFQKGDIAEGYSVSREKKESFPLTVTSAQKNPTAFYLCASSKSSGGTSRDTQYFGPGTRLTVL.

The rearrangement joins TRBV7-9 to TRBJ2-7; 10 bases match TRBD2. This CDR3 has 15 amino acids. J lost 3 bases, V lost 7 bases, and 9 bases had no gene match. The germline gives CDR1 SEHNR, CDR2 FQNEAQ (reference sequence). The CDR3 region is CASNKAGGIYYEQYF. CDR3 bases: TGTGCCAGCAACAAAGCGGGAGGGATATACTACGAGCAGTACTTC. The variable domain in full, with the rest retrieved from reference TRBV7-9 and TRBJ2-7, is DTGVSQNPRHKITKRGQNVTFRCDPISEHNRLYWYRQTLGQGPEFLTYFQNEAQLEKSRLLSDRFSAERPKGSFSTLEIQRTEQGDSAMYLCASNKAGGIYYEQYFGPGTRLTVT.

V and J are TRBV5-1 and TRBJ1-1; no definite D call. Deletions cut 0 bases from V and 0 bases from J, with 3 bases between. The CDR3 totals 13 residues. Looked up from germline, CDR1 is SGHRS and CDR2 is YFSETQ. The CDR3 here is CASSLVMNTEAFF. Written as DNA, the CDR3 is TGCGCCAGCAGCTTGGTAATGAACACTGAAGCTTTCTTT.

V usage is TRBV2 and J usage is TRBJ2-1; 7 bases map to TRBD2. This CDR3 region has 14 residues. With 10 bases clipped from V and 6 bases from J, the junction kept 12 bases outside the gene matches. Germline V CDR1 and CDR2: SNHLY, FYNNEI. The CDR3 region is CATQRLAISNEQFF. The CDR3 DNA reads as TGTGCCACACAGCGACTAGCCATTTCCAATGAGCAGTTCTTC.

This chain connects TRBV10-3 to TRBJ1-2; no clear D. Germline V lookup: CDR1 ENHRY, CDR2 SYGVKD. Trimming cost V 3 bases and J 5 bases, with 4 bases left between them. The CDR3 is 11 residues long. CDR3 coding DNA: TGTGCCATCAGTGACGAGTATGGCTACACCTTC. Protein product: CAISDEYGYTF.

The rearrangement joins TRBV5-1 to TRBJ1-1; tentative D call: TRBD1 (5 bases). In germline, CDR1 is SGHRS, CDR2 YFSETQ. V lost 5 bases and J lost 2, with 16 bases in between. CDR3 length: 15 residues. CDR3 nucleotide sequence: TGCGCCAGCAGGAGGATTGACAGTAAAAACACTGAAGCTTTCTTT. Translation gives CASRRIDSKNTEAFF.

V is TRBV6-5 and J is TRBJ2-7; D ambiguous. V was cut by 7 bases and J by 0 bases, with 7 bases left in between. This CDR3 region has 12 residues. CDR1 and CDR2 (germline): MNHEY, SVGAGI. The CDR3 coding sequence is TGTGCCAGCAAAGGCAGCTCCTACGAGCAGTACTTC. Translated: CASKGSSYEQYF.

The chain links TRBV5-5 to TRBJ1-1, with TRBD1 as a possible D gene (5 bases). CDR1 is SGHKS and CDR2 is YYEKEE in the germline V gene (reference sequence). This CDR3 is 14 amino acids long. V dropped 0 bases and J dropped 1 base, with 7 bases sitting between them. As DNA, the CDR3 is TGTGCCAGCAGCTTGGACCAGGGGAACACTGAAGCTTTCTTT. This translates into CASSLDQGNTEAFF.